One and the same sample provided the 12 T cell receptor beta chains below, sequenced in a study of cytomegalovirus exposure and HLA in healthy donors. PCR primers comprised 60 Vbeta and 13 Jbeta primers. Using immunoSEQ multiplex PCR, the repertoire was profiled, and TCRdb retains in-frame clones only, with some absent. The table has around 130,000 clones, 75% to 90% seen once. Sequencing was done on a sample of PBMCs. Receptor source: a female donor in good health and CMV-seronegative.

V usage is TRBV5-6 and J usage is TRBJ2-1; 9 bases map to TRBD2. CDR3 size: 11 residues. From germline, CDR1 is SGHDT and CDR2 YYEEEE. V was pared by 4 bases and J by 15 bases, with 5 bases of the junction left unmatched. The CDR3 DNA sequence: TGTGCCAGCAGCCTCGGCGGGAGGGCGTTCTTC. Its translation is CASSLGGRAFF. Full variable domain (outside the CDR3, taken from reference TRBV5-6 and TRBJ2-1): DAGVTQSPTHLIKTRGQQVTLRCSPKSGHDTVSWYQQALGQGPQFIFQYYEEEERQRGNFPDRFSGHQFPNYSSELNVNALLLGDSALYLCASSLGGRAFFGPGTRLTVL.

The gene calls are TRBV19 and TRBJ2-7; tentatively, D is TRBD2 (6 bases). Germline V gene data show CDR1 as LNHDA and CDR2 as SQIVND (reference sequence). The ends were cut back, 9 bases at V and 4 bases at J, with 19 bases in the middle. This CDR3 comprises 14 residues. CDR3 coding DNA: TGTGCCAGCTCGATCCGCGGGGACGTTTACGAGCAGTACTTC. This sequence encodes CASSIRGDVYEQYF. The full variable domain, in which reference TRBV19 and TRBJ2-7 provide the parts outside the CDR3, is DGGITQSPKYLFRKEGQNVTLSCEQNLNHDAMYWYRQDPGQGLRLIYYSQIVNDFQKGDIAEGYSVSREKKESFPLTVTSAQKNPTAFYLCASSIRGDVYEQYFGPGTRLTVT.

The genes are TRBV7-9 and TRBJ1-1; the D is unclear. Germline assignment: CDR1 SEHNR and CDR2 FQNEAQ (reference sequence). This CDR3 contains 13 residues. The V end was cut by 1 base, the J end by 7 bases, with 10 bases between. This CDR3 reads CASSLVGGSEAFF. DNA for the CDR3: TGTGCCAGCAGCTTAGTGGGAGGGAGTGAAGCTTTCTTT.

This clone turned up a few times. The rearrangement links TRBV7-7 to TRBJ1-1; D might be TRBD1 (6 bases). This CDR3 region has 15 residues. CDR1 is SSHAT and CDR2 is FNYEAQ in the germline V gene (reference sequence). Trimming stripped 5 bases from V and 2 bases from J, with 15 bases between. The CDR3 protein is CASSPRDKLNTEAFF. The DNA of the CDR3 is TGTGCCAGCAGCCCAAGGGACAAGTTAAACACTGAAGCTTTCTTT.

This chain links TRBV18 with TRBJ2-3, with D perhaps TRBD1 (5 bases). Trimming cost V 7 bases and J 4 bases, with 15 bases left between them. The CDR3 is 14 amino acids. Germline assignment: CDR1 KGHSH and CDR2 LQKENI. The chain's CDR3 is CASFQARQSDTQYF. DNA for the CDR3: TGTGCCAGCTTCCAAGCCCGACAGTCAGATACGCAGTATTTT.

CDR3 in DNA: TGTGCCAGCACAACGATCGGGGGGGGCCACTACGAGCAGTACTTC. This encodes CASTTIGGGHYEQYF. The V gene is TRBV28, the J gene TRBJ2-7; 8 bases line up with TRBD2. The CDR3 has 15 amino acids. V lost 7 bases and J lost 3; bases outside the gene matches: 11. From germline, CDR1 is MDHEN and CDR2 SYDVKM.

This chain joins TRBV5-1 and TRBJ2-1; D perhaps matches TRBD1 (6 bases). The CDR3 length is 15 residues. Germline V gene data show CDR1 as SGHRS and CDR2 as YFSETQ. The V end lost 4 bases, the J end lost 6 bases, and 17 bases lay between the germline ends. The CDR3 region is CASSPRPTGRNEQFF. The DNA of the CDR3 is TGCGCCAGCAGCCCACGCCCCACAGGGCGCAATGAGCAGTTCTTC.

With respect to this clone: The same CDR3 arises from other DNA sequences in this sample as well. The rearrangement joins TRBV14 to TRBJ1-1; no definite D call. Germline values: CDR1 SGHDN, CDR2 FVKESK. Trimming took 2 bases from V and 0 from J, leaving 7 bases between them. The CDR3 contains 14 residues. CDR3 sequence: CASSQPGMNTEAFF. The CDR3 DNA reads as TGTGCCAGCAGCCAACCGGGTATGAACACTGAAGCTTTCTTT. The full variable domain, with the rest looked up from reference TRBV14 and TRBJ1-1, is EAGVTQFPSHSVIEKGQTVTLRCDPISGHDNLYWYRRVMGKEIKFLLHFVKESKQDESGMPNNRFLAERTGGTYSTLKVQPAELEDSGVYFCASSQPGMNTEAFFGQGTRLTVV.

This clone showed up just a few times. The chain carries TRBV19 and TRBJ2-5; the match to TRBD1 covers 11 bases. Germline values: CDR1 LNHDA, CDR2 SQIVND (reference sequence). The CDR3 contains 14 residues. V trimming: 5 bases; J trimming: 4 bases; junction bases outside the gene matches: 3. The CDR3 bases are TGTGCCAGTAGTCTTGGGACAGGGGGAGAGACCCAGTACTTC. Translating it yields CASSLGTGGETQYF.

V usage is TRBV4-1 and J usage is TRBJ2-7; maybe TRBD1 (6 bases). The CDR3 consists of 14 residues. Trimming shortened V by 6 bases and J by 3 bases, and 15 bases separated the two germline ends. Germline CDR1 MGHRA, CDR2 YSYEKL. The CDR3 sequence is CASSPTTGFYEQYF. CDR3 bases: TGCGCCAGCAGTCCGACGACAGGATTCTACGAGCAGTACTTC.

V gene TRBV19 combines with J gene TRBJ2-7; TRBD1 aligns across 9 bases. Germline trimming cut 1 base from V and 1 base from J; bases unmatched to any gene: 2. This CDR3 has 15 amino acids. Germline lookup yields CDR1 LNHDA and CDR2 SQIVND (reference sequence). The CDR3 DNA reads as TGTGCCAGTAGTATAGGTGGACAGGGGTCCTACGAGCAGTACTTC. Translating it yields CASSIGGQGSYEQYF.

The chain is built from TRBV6-1 and TRBJ2-7; D unclear. Between the trimmed V and J ends, which lost 7 bases and 4 bases, there was a span of 17 bases. CDR1 and CDR2 (germline): MNHNS, SASEGT. CDR3 length: 14 amino acids. The CDR3 DNA reads as TGTGCCAGCAAGGAGCCCCTTTCACTATACGAGCAGTACTTC. Translating gives CASKEPLSLYEQYF.